Listed below are T cell receptor beta chains from one sample, sequenced in a study of T cells in Graves' hyperthyroidism and ophthalmopathy. MiXCR, applied by TCRdb to the multiplex PCR reads, yields one record per CDR3 protein. The table has 550,000 to 650,000 distinct CDR3 sequences, 14% seen once. The sequenced sample consisted of blood. These receptors came from a woman aged 40-49 years with Graves' hyperthyroidism. CDR3s include the opening cysteine and the closing phenylalanine or tryptophan. The D gene is left open where the match is weak. The size field is filled for only some rows; it gives once, few, many or a size class.

cdr3_aa,cdr3_nt,v_call,d_call,clone_size,j_call
CASSTPLENYGYTF,TGTGCCAGCAGCACCCCTCTGGAGAACTATGGCTACACCTTC,TRBV13,NA,few,TRBJ1-2
CATSRDGSWETQYF,TGTGCCACCAGCAGAGACGGTTCCTGGGAGACCCAGTACTTC,TRBV15,NA,many,TRBJ2-5
CASRTGPHGANEKLFF,TGTGCCAGCAGAACGGGGCCCCACGGGGCTAATGAAAAACTGTTTTTT,TRBV2,NA,NA,TRBJ1-4
CASSEGAGGVDEQYF,TGTGCCAGCAGTGAAGGGGCAGGGGGCGTGGACGAGCAGTACTTC,TRBV2,TRBD1,many,TRBJ2-7
CASSTTSGISYNEQFF,TGTGCCAGTAGTACAACTAGCGGGATCTCCTACAATGAGCAGTTCTTC,TRBV19,TRBD2,many,TRBJ2-1
CASTWVSTSSNQPQHF,TGTGCCAGCACCTGGGTGTCGACAAGTAGCAATCAGCCCCAGCATTTT,TRBV28,NA,NA,TRBJ1-5
CASSEANSPYEQYF,TGTGCCAGCTCGGAGGCAAATTCTCCCTACGAGCAGTACTTC,TRBV18,NA,many,TRBJ2-7
CASSQSGSGGYTF,TGTGCCAGCTCCCAATCGGGCAGCGGTGGCTACACCTTC,TRBV18,NA,many,TRBJ1-2
CSATDLLETQYF,TGCAGTGCTACGGACTTGTTAGAGACCCAGTACTTC,TRBV20-1,NA,many,TRBJ2-5
CASSLTDSTNYGYTF,TGTGCCAGCAGCTTGACTGACTCTACTAACTATGGCTACACCTTC,TRBV28,NA,many,TRBJ1-2
CSASADSSYNEQFF,TGCAGTGCCAGCGCGGATAGCTCCTACAATGAGCAGTTCTTC,TRBV20-1,NA,many,TRBJ2-1
CASSTPDRGREQYF,TGCGCCAGCAGCACCCCGGACAGGGGACGCGAGCAGTACTTC,TRBV5-1,TRBD1,many,TRBJ2-7
CSVESLPSGTYNEQFF,TGCAGCGTTGAATCCCTCCCTAGCGGGACATACAATGAGCAGTTCTTC,TRBV29-1,TRBD2,many,TRBJ2-1
CASLPVLGGETQYF,TGTGCCAGCCTCCCCGTTTTAGGAGGGGAGACCCAGTACTTC,TRBV11-2,NA,NA,TRBJ2-5
CAISGPNASVGNTIYF,TGTGCCATCAGTGGCCCCAATGCCTCGGTTGGAAACACCATATATTTT,TRBV10-3,NA,NA,TRBJ1-3
CSARSRGGNTIYF,TGCAGTGCTAGATCGCGGGGTGGAAACACCATATATTTT,TRBV20-1,NA,many,TRBJ1-3
CASQRGGSNQPQHF,TGTGCCAGTCAGCGGGGTGGTAGCAATCAGCCCCAGCATTTT,TRBV28,NA,many,TRBJ1-5
CASGEAGISEKLFF,TGTGCCAGCGGAGAGGCAGGGATATCTGAAAAACTGTTTTTT,TRBV27,NA,NA,TRBJ1-4
CASTLDTNSYNSPLHF,TGTGCCAGCACCCTGGACACTAACTCCTATAATTCACCCCTCCACTTT,TRBV6-1,NA,many,TRBJ1-6
CASSLEWTANTEAFF,TGTGCCAGCAGCTTAGAGTGGACAGCGAACACTGAAGCTTTCTTT,TRBV7-9,NA,NA,TRBJ1-1
CASSVAGLAGPETQYF,TGTGCCAGCAGCGTAGCGGGACTAGCGGGACCAGAGACCCAGTACTTC,TRBV9,TRBD2,many,TRBJ2-5
CASSLSGGGEKLFF,TGTGCCAGCAGTTTATCCGGGGGAGGTGAAAAACTGTTTTTT,TRBV12-3/TRBV12-4,NA,many,TRBJ1-4
CASSPETAYGYTF,TGTGCCAGCTCACCAGAGACAGCTTATGGCTACACCTTC,TRBV18,NA,many,TRBJ1-2
CSVLRQLQETQYF,TGCAGCGTTCTTCGGCAGCTCCAAGAGACCCAGTACTTC,TRBV29-1,NA,many,TRBJ2-5
CAIGTDYEQYF,TGTGCCATCGGGACTGACTACGAGCAGTACTTC,TRBV10-3,NA,many,TRBJ2-7
CSYSGGRPHNEQFF,TGCAGTTACTCCGGGGGGAGGCCGCACAATGAGCAGTTCTTC,TRBV20-1,TRBD2,NA,TRBJ2-1
CASTPFPTYEQYF,TGTGCCAGCACCCCTTTCCCGACCTACGAGCAGTACTTC,TRBV12-3/TRBV12-4,NA,many,TRBJ2-7
CSARYIGDSNQPQHF,TGCAGTGCCCGCTACATCGGGGATAGCAATCAGCCCCAGCATTTT,TRBV20-1,NA,few,TRBJ1-5
CASKTRGEGTGELFF,TGTGCCAGCAAGACCAGGGGCGAGGGGACCGGGGAGCTGTTTTTT,TRBV28,NA,many,TRBJ2-2
CASRDYGTVEYGYTF,TGTGCCAGTAGGGACTATGGGACAGTCGAGTATGGCTACACCTTC,TRBV19,TRBD1,few,TRBJ1-2
CASSQVTSGILQETQYF,TGTGCCAGCAGCCAAGTTACTAGCGGGATCCTCCAAGAGACCCAGTACTTC,TRBV3-1,TRBD2,many,TRBJ2-5
CSASLAGAYEQFF,TGCAGTGCTTCACTAGCGGGAGCCTATGAGCAGTTCTTC,TRBV20-1,TRBD2,NA,TRBJ2-1
CASSADRQGGETQYF,TGTGCCAGCAGCGCAGACAGGCAAGGAGGGGAGACCCAGTACTTC,TRBV7-2,NA,many,TRBJ2-5
CASKTSGTDLDTQYF,TGTGCCAGCAAAACTAGCGGGACAGATTTAGATACGCAGTATTTT,TRBV2,TRBD2,many,TRBJ2-3
CASSNQGENTEAFF,TGCGCCAGCAGCAACCAGGGGGAAAACACTGAAGCTTTCTTT,TRBV5-1,TRBD1,many,TRBJ1-1
CASSYSTGGVYEQYF,TGTGCCAGCAGTTACTCGACAGGGGGCGTATACGAGCAGTACTTC,TRBV6-5,TRBD1,many,TRBJ2-7
CASSPGKEFYEQYF,TGTGCCAGCTCTCCCGGGAAAGAGTTCTACGAGCAGTACTTC,TRBV18,NA,many,TRBJ2-7
CATSTSDFNLYEQYF,TGTGCCACCAGCACATCTGACTTTAACCTCTACGAGCAGTACTTC,TRBV15,NA,many,TRBJ2-7
CASSSGTRNTGELFF,TGTGCCAGCAGTTCGGGGACAAGAAACACCGGGGAGCTGTTTTTT,TRBV27,NA,many,TRBJ2-2
CAIRGQGWNTEAFF,TGTGCCATCAGGGGACAGGGCTGGAACACTGAAGCTTTCTTT,TRBV10-3,TRBD1,many,TRBJ1-1
CASSYSFLETQYF,TGTGCCAGCAGTTACTCATTTCTCGAGACCCAGTACTTC,TRBV6-6,NA,many,TRBJ2-5
CASSKSGRAPDTQYF,TGTGCCAGCAGCAAAAGCGGGAGGGCCCCAGATACGCAGTATTTT,TRBV9,TRBD2,NA,TRBJ2-3
CASSLAESQSSYEQYF,TGCGCCAGCAGCTTGGCCGAGAGTCAGAGCTCCTACGAGCAGTACTTC,TRBV5-1,NA,many,TRBJ2-7
CASSQGGYRSYTF,TGCGCCAGCAGCCAAGGGGGGTATAGGAGCTACACCTTC,TRBV4-1,NA,NA,TRBJ1-2
CASSLSVSGSGYTF,TGTGCCAGCAGTTTATCGGTGTCGGGATCTGGCTACACCTTC,TRBV28,NA,many,TRBJ1-2
CSAFRVGQGYGYTF,TGCAGTGCTTTCCGGGTGGGGCAGGGCTATGGCTACACCTTC,TRBV20-1,NA,few,TRBJ1-2
CASSWGPGVSYEQYF,TGTGCCAGCAGTTGGGGTCCGGGAGTTTCCTACGAGCAGTACTTC,TRBV27,NA,NA,TRBJ2-7
CASRKLVVDTQYF,TGTGCCAGCAGAAAACTAGTCGTGGATACGCAGTATTTT,TRBV6-1,NA,few,TRBJ2-3
CASSHTRDRLIEAFF,TGTGCCAGCAGCCACACCCGGGACAGGTTGATAGAAGCTTTCTTT,TRBV14,TRBD1,many,TRBJ1-1
CSVEDWYSGNTIYF,TGCAGCGTTGAAGATTGGTACTCTGGAAACACCATATATTTT,TRBV29-1,NA,few,TRBJ1-3
CATSRNSSYNSPLHF,TGTGCCACCAGCAGGAATAGCTCCTATAATTCACCCCTCCACTTT,TRBV15,NA,NA,TRBJ1-6
CASSGADGYTF,TGTGCCAGCTCAGGGGCCGATGGCTACACCTTC,TRBV5-8,NA,NA,TRBJ1-2
CSVEEVHNEQFF,TGCAGCGTTGAAGAGGTCCACAATGAGCAGTTCTTC,TRBV29-1,NA,NA,TRBJ2-1
CASRTGGQPQHF,TGTGCCAGCAGGACCGGGGGTCAGCCCCAGCATTTT,TRBV6-1,NA,many,TRBJ1-5
CASSWGQLFDEQYF,TGCGCCAGCAGCTGGGGACAGCTGTTTGACGAGCAGTACTTC,TRBV5-1,TRBD1,many,TRBJ2-7